Listed here is a single T cell receptor (beta chain). The antigen remains unidentified. The sample originates from a study of T-cell memory formation after mild COVID-19. Study-wide results and limits: Contracting CD4+ clones lay largely in CM and EM, with CD8+ ones residing in EMRA. In pre-infection memory, a portion of responding clones appeared, which suggested that cross-reactive memory joined.

The CDR3 is made up of 16 amino acids. Looked up from germline, CDR1 is DFQATT and CDR2 is SNEGSKA (reference sequence). The J segment lost 1 base and the V segment lost 5 bases, leaving 7 bases of the junction unmatched. The 5'RACE method, run with constant-segment primers, produced TCR alpha and TCR beta cDNA libraries (carrying sample barcodes and UMIs). TCRdb re-called the 5' RACE reads through MiXCR, storing one row per CDR3 protein. Among 300,000 to 350,000 distinct CDR3 sequences listed, roughly an eighth were seen once. This receptor was identified in a man younger than 30 who had mild COVID-19 (a few samples of this study predate the infection). Cell type and time point are not known. The chain couples TRBV20-1 to TRBJ2-2; the match to TRBD2 covers 10 bases. Sample: PBMCs or a T cell subset sorted from them (not recorded which). The CDR3 nucleotides are TGCAGTGCTGGGTCTCTAGCGGGGGAGAACACCGGGGAGCTGTTTTTT. Residues: CSAGSLAGENTGELFF.